This TCR beta chain was found in a study of CD8 T cells in ankylosing spondylitis. Study-wide points: Peripheral blood held disease-linked clones only at relatively low frequency, and these were CD8+. It appeared that ankylosing spondylitis blood was characterized by a TCR beta motif of eight highly homologous variants.

This CDR3 is built from 14 residues. Trimming took off 3 bases at V and 2 bases at J, with 9 bases between the two ends. Germline V gene lookup returns CDR1 SGDLS and CDR2 YYNGEE. This clonotype was picked up a small number of times. Its antigen is still unknown. The TCR beta libraries were generated through quantitative 5'-RACE incorporating molecular barcodes. TCRdb used MiXCR to reprocess the 5' RACE reads, holding one entry per CDR3 protein. The top ten clones hold approximately 3.1% of a sample with some 120,000 distinct CDR3 sequences, around 15% of them seen once. This receptor was identified in a female donor with ankylosing spondylitis or in good health (not recorded which). The V gene is TRBV9, the J gene TRBJ1-5; maybe TRBD1 (5 bases). Sequencing input: blood, either unsorted or a sorted T cell fraction (not recorded which). This CDR3 is CASSGGSGNQPQHF. The CDR3 nucleotides are TGTGCCAGCAGCGGGGGCTCGGGCAATCAGCCCCAGCATTTT.